These T cell receptor beta chains were read from a single sample in a study of blood T cells in healthy people across ages. Using its own MiXCR run on the 5' RACE reads, TCRdb lists one record per CDR3 protein. The profile shows about 1,500,000 distinct CDR3 sequences, roughly 28% of them singletons. Source material: blood. The source of these receptors is a woman in her twenties or thirties in good health. Both conserved end residues are part of each CDR3. The D gene is left open where the match is weak. Clone size is given for some rows only: seen once, a few or many times, or a class if the clone is expanded.

DNA: TGTGCCAGCAGTTCAGGACCCTATGGCCACACCTTC
CDR3: CASSSGPYGHTF
V: TRBV12-3/TRBV12-4
J: TRBJ1-2
size: few
D: -

DNA: TGTGCCAGCAGCCCGACACATCAGCCCCAGCATTTT
CDR3: CASSPTHQPQHF
V: TRBV14
J: TRBJ1-5
size: few
D: -

DNA: TGTGCCAGCAGCTCCTTTACCGGGGGTGCAACTAATGAAAAACTGTTTTTT
CDR3: CASSSFTGGATNEKLFF
V: TRBV7-6
J: TRBJ1-4
size: -
D: -

DNA: TGTGCCATCGGTAACACCGGGGAGCTGTTTTTT
CDR3: CAIGNTGELFF
V: TRBV10-3
J: TRBJ2-2
size: -
D: -

DNA: TGTGCCAGCACCAACCCCTACGAGAATGGGCAGTTCTTC
CDR3: CASTNPYENGQFF
V: TRBV6-1
J: TRBJ2-1
size: once
D: -

DNA: TGTGCCAGCAGTGTCAGGGGAAAACTGTTTTTT
CDR3: CASSVRGKLFF
V: TRBV2
J: TRBJ1-4
size: -
D: -

DNA: TGTGCCAGCACTTTCCCAGGGGGCTCTGGGGCCAACGTCCTGACTTTC
CDR3: CASTFPGGSGANVLTF
V: TRBV7-9
J: TRBJ2-6
size: -
D: TRBD1

DNA: TGTACCAGCAGTTTTCTGAGAACCTACGGGCAGTACTTC
CDR3: CTSSFLRTYGQYF
V: TRBV28
J: TRBJ2-4
size: -
D: -

DNA: TGCGCCAGCAGCTTGACAGTGAATGAAAAACTGTTTTTT
CDR3: CASSLTVNEKLFF
V: TRBV5-1
J: TRBJ1-4
size: many
D: -

DNA: TGTGCCAGCAGCCAGACCGGGACAGCCCTTAATTCACCCCTCCACTTT
CDR3: CASSQTGTALNSPLHF
V: TRBV6-2/TRBV6-3
J: TRBJ1-6
size: -
D: TRBD1

DNA: TGTGCCACCAGCAGAGATAATCGTGGTCGCAATGGCTACACCTTC
CDR3: CATSRDNRGRNGYTF
V: TRBV15
J: TRBJ1-2
size: -
D: -

DNA: TGTGCCAGCAGTTCCGGGACAGGGGAGGGGCAGTACTTC
CDR3: CASSSGTGEGQYF
V: TRBV12-3/TRBV12-4
J: TRBJ2-7
size: many
D: TRBD1

DNA: TGTGCTAGTGGTTTCCCCGGGAGTAATTCACCCCTCCACTTT
CDR3: CASGFPGSNSPLHF
V: TRBV12-5
J: TRBJ1-6
size: -
D: -

DNA: TGTGCCAGCAGCTTGGACACTCAGGGCCCAGAGCAGTACTTC
CDR3: CASSLDTQGPEQYF
V: TRBV5-5
J: TRBJ2-7
size: -
D: -

DNA: TGCAGTGCTAGCACCTACCCGGACCTGACAGATACGCAGTATTTT
CDR3: CSASTYPDLTDTQYF
V: TRBV20-1
J: TRBJ2-3
size: few
D: -

DNA: TGTGCCAGCAGTTTTGCGGGCGCGGGCTACGAGCAGTACTTC
CDR3: CASSFAGAGYEQYF
V: TRBV27
J: TRBJ2-7
size: many
D: -

DNA: TGTGCCAGCAGCTTAGCTGGGACAGGGATCGGCAACATTCAGTACTTC
CDR3: CASSLAGTGIGNIQYF
V: TRBV7-2
J: TRBJ2-4
size: -
D: TRBD1

DNA: TGTGCCAGCAAAAGGGGAAGGGAAATAGATGGCTACACCTTC
CDR3: CASKRGREIDGYTF
V: TRBV6-5
J: TRBJ1-2
size: -
D: -

DNA: TGCAGTGCTAGAGATCAGAATGGTTACCAAGAGACCCAGTACTTC
CDR3: CSARDQNGYQETQYF
V: TRBV20-1
J: TRBJ2-5
size: few
D: -

DNA: TGTGCCAGCAGCGGGCGGCAAGACACAGATACGCAGTATTTT
CDR3: CASSGRQDTDTQYF
V: TRBV5-5
J: TRBJ2-3
size: -
D: -

DNA: TGCAGCGCGGGCGGAGGAGGGGACTCCTACGAGCAGTACTTC
CDR3: CSAGGGGDSYEQYF
V: TRBV29-1
J: TRBJ2-7
size: many
D: -

DNA: TGCAGCGTTGAGGCGCCCCGCGGGGAAGAGACCCAGTACTTC
CDR3: CSVEAPRGEETQYF
V: TRBV29-1
J: TRBJ2-5
size: many
D: -

DNA: TGTGCCAGCTCTTCTAGCGGGGGGTTTAATGAGCAGTTCTTC
CDR3: CASSSSGGFNEQFF
V: TRBV27
J: TRBJ2-1
size: few
D: TRBD2

DNA: TGTGCCAGCTCACCTAGAGGGCCACCTAATGAAAAACTGTTTTTT
CDR3: CASSPRGPPNEKLFF
V: TRBV18
J: TRBJ1-4
size: -
D: -

DNA: TGTGCCAGCATAGCCGGGACGCGGGTCGAAAAACTGTTTTTT
CDR3: CASIAGTRVEKLFF
V: TRBV28
J: TRBJ1-4
size: -
D: -

DNA: TGCGCCAGCAGTTCGGCAGGGGTGAATGAGCAGTTCTTC
CDR3: CASSSAGVNEQFF
V: TRBV6-6
J: TRBJ2-1
size: many
D: -

DNA: TGTGCCAGCAGTCAGGGCCGGGGGCGCAATCAGCCCCAGCATTTT
CDR3: CASSQGRGRNQPQHF
V: TRBV12-3/TRBV12-4
J: TRBJ1-5
size: few
D: -

DNA: TGTGCCAGCAGACCCGGGATCACCTATGAGCGGTACTTC
CDR3: CASRPGITYERYF
V: TRBV27
J: TRBJ2-5
size: -
D: -

DNA: TGTGCCAGCAGTGAACTGGACTCCCAAGAGACCCAGTACTTC
CDR3: CASSELDSQETQYF
V: TRBV25-1
J: TRBJ2-5
size: -
D: -

DNA: TGTGCCAGCAGCCCAGGACAGTATAATGAAAAACTGTTTTTT
CDR3: CASSPGQYNEKLFF
V: TRBV2
J: TRBJ1-4
size: few
D: -

DNA: TGTGCCAGCAACTTAGCTAGCGGGAGTTATGAGCAGTACTTC
CDR3: CASNLASGSYEQYF
V: TRBV7-9
J: TRBJ2-4
size: few
D: TRBD2

DNA: TGTGCCAGCTCACCATCCCAGGGAGTGCAAGAGACCCAGTACTTC
CDR3: CASSPSQGVQETQYF
V: TRBV18
J: TRBJ2-5
size: -
D: -

DNA: TGTGCCAGCAGCTTGGCCGGAGCAGGGGGCTATGGCTACACCTTC
CDR3: CASSLAGAGGYGYTF
V: TRBV5-6
J: TRBJ1-2
size: few
D: TRBD1

DNA: TGCGCCAGCAGCGCGGGACAGGATCAGCCCCAGCATTTT
CDR3: CASSAGQDQPQHF
V: TRBV5-1
J: TRBJ1-5
size: few
D: TRBD1

DNA: TGCAGTGCTAGGACAGGGGACGACGAAAAACTGTTTTTT
CDR3: CSARTGDDEKLFF
V: TRBV20-1
J: TRBJ1-4
size: few
D: TRBD1

DNA: TGCGCCAGCAGCTTGTCGTGGGGCAGCACCTACGAGCAGTACTTC
CDR3: CASSLSWGSTYEQYF
V: TRBV5-1
J: TRBJ2-7
size: few
D: -

DNA: TGTGCCAGCAAGAAGGACAGGGCAAACAATCAGCCCCAGCATTTT
CDR3: CASKKDRANNQPQHF
V: TRBV6-5
J: TRBJ1-5
size: -
D: TRBD1

DNA: TGCAGCGGGGGGAAGGGACTAGGAGGCGATACGCAGTATTTT
CDR3: CSGGKGLGGDTQYF
V: TRBV29-1
J: TRBJ2-3
size: -
D: TRBD2

DNA: TGTGCCAGCAGTTCAACATATTATACCGACTACGAGCAGTACTTC
CDR3: CASSSTYYTDYEQYF
V: TRBV2
J: TRBJ2-7
size: many
D: -

DNA: TGTGCCACGGGACAGGGCCTGGAGGGTGGTGAGACCCAGTACTTC
CDR3: CATGQGLEGGETQYF
V: TRBV15
J: TRBJ2-5
size: -
D: TRBD1

DNA: TGTGCCAGCAACAAAATGGACAGGGTTGGGACAGATACGCAGTATTTT
CDR3: CASNKMDRVGTDTQYF
V: TRBV9
J: TRBJ2-3
size: few
D: TRBD1

DNA: TGCAGCGTTGACGGGCAGGGGGAGTTCACAGATACGCAGTATTTT
CDR3: CSVDGQGEFTDTQYF
V: TRBV29-1
J: TRBJ2-3
size: few
D: TRBD1

DNA: TGTGCCAGCAGCTTCTCGGACCCGACTAGCACAGATACGCAGTATTTT
CDR3: CASSFSDPTSTDTQYF
V: TRBV13
J: TRBJ2-3
size: -
D: -

DNA: TGTGCCAGTAGTATGGCAGGGGGTACTGAAGCTTTCTTT
CDR3: CASSMAGGTEAFF
V: TRBV19
J: TRBJ1-1
size: -
D: TRBD1

DNA: TGTGCCACCAGTTCGTCGGGGGGCGCGGATCGGCTCTCTGGGGCCAACGTCCTGACTTTC
CDR3: CATSSSGGADRLSGANVLTF
V: TRBV24-1
J: TRBJ2-6
size: -
D: -